The 14 T cell receptor beta chains below all came from one sample that was sequenced in a study of shared clonotypes between healthy human individuals (TCRdb year 2020). CD8 naive samples were obtained by positive selection for CCR7 among CD45RO-negative cells, yielding a CD45RA+CCR7+ population from which TemRA cells were excluded. To prepare the library, the immunoSEQ multiplex PCR assay was applied. In TCRdb, the immuneACCESS table is reduced to in-frame sequences with V and J assigned. These tables do not hold every clone; where another copy was compared, an unresolved V gene accounts for under half, and the others remain unexplained. In this sample the table shows fewer than 800,000 clones, about 91% of which occur a single time. The ten largest make up 20% to 25% of the sample. Input material: naive CD8+ T cells sorted from blood. This specimen's cell subset or site label, interpreted: CD45RA+CCR7+. All receptors come from a man aged 25 to 40 in good health.

This chain uses TRBV7-2 with TRBJ2-1; D uncertain. Between the trimmed V and J ends, which lost 1 base and 0 bases, there was a span of 19 bases. Germline V gene lookup returns CDR1 SGHTA and CDR2 FQGNSA. The CDR3 length is 19 residues. The CDR3 nucleotides are TGTGCCAGCAGCTTAGGAACCCCCCTTGAGGTGTACTCCTACAATGAGCAGTTCTTC. This translates into CASSLGTPLEVYSYNEQFF.

The CDR3 reads CASSYSHDRQETQYF. In DNA, the CDR3 is TGTGCCAGCAGTTACTCTCACGACAGGCAAGAGACCCAGTACTTC. The V and J genes are TRBV6-6 and TRBJ2-5, with D tentatively TRBD1 (6 bases). The germline V gene has CDR1 MNHNY and CDR2 SVGAGI (reference sequence). The CDR3 totals 15 residues. V was cut by 0 bases and J by 2 bases, with 10 bases left in between.

The genes are TRBV2 and TRBJ1-1; D is unresolved. Looked up from germline, CDR1 is SNHLY and CDR2 is FYNNEI. V was clipped by 7 bases and J by 3 bases, with 3 bases between them. The CDR3 has 10 amino acids. CDR3 in DNA: TGTGCCAGCATTGACACTGAAGCTTTCTTT. This sequence encodes CASIDTEAFF.

The J gene is TRBJ2-6, the V gene TRBV21-1. TRBV21-1 is assigned pseudogene status. The CDR3 has 14 residues. The CDR3: CASSKGNGANVLTF. The CDR3 nucleotides are TGTGCCAGCAGCAAAGGGAATGGGGCCAACGTCCTGACTTTC.

The table lists this clone with a few counts. DNA of the CDR3: TGTGCCAGCAGCGCCGAAGGGTCGGCCTCCTACGAGCAGTACTTC. This sequence encodes CASSAEGSASYEQYF. V gene TRBV7-9 combines with J gene TRBJ2-7, with D uncertain. The CDR3 sequence is 15 residues long. The V end was cut by 5 bases, the J end by 0 bases, with 14 bases between. Germline assignment: CDR1 SEHNR and CDR2 FQNEAQ (reference sequence).

The chain joins TRBV7-9 to TRBJ2-1; 11 bases align to TRBD2. CDR3 length: 16 residues. Germline CDR1 and CDR2: SEHNR and FQNEAQ (reference sequence). V gave up 4 bases and J gave up 3 bases; unmatched junction bases: 5. CDR3 loop: CASSSTSGRFYNEQFF. CDR3 DNA sequence: TGTGCCAGCAGCTCAACTAGCGGGAGATTCTACAATGAGCAGTTCTTC.

The genes are TRBV7-9 and TRBJ2-3; D call uncertain. CDR1 and CDR2 from the germline V gene are SEHNR and FQNEAQ (reference sequence). The length of the CDR3 is 15 residues. Trimming removed 5 bases at V and 1 base at J, with 13 bases between. The chain's CDR3 is CASSPTDDRTDTQYF. CDR3 DNA: TGTGCCAGCAGCCCCACCGACGACCGCACAGATACGCAGTATTTT.

About this clone itself: Distinct nucleotide sequences in the sample also encode this CDR3. V and J are TRBV11-3 and TRBJ2-7; TRBD1 matches at 7 bases. Germline values: CDR1 SGHNT, CDR2 YENEEA. The V and J ends lost 2 bases and 2 bases, in that order; junction bases with no gene match: 0. CDR3 length: 13 residues. CDR3 sequence reads: CASSLRGPYEQYF. CDR3 nucleotides: TGTGCCAGCAGCTTAAGGGGGCCCTACGAGCAGTACTTC.

This chain connects TRBV16 to TRBJ2-5; 8 bases fit TRBD2. V was clipped by 4 bases and J by 5 bases; unmatched bases: 6. The germline gives CDR1 KGHSY, CDR2 FQNENV. The CDR3 is 14 residues long. The CDR3 DNA sequence: TGTGCCAGCAGCCGGGGACTAGTTGCGGAGACCCAGTACTTC. This sequence encodes CASSRGLVAETQYF.

The rearrangement links TRBV9 to TRBJ2-7; 7 positions match TRBD1. The CDR3 contains 12 residues. Germline lookup yields CDR1 SGDLS and CDR2 YYNGEE. V lost 3 bases, J lost 9 bases, and 6 bases stayed unmatched. The CDR3 loop is CASSGTGAMQYF. As DNA, the CDR3 is TGTGCCAGCAGCGGTACAGGGGCCATGCAGTACTTC.

The chain employs TRBV5-1 and TRBJ1-3; D is undetermined. The CDR3 is 15 amino acids. V was trimmed by 2 bases and J by 0 bases, leaving 9 bases between them. Germline assignment: CDR1 SGHRS and CDR2 YFSETQ. The CDR3, as DNA: TGCGCCAGCAGCTTCGGAGAGAGCTCTGGAAACACCATATATTTT. It encodes CASSFGESSGNTIYF.

The chain couples TRBV5-1 to TRBJ1-4, with D possibly being TRBD1 (6 bases). V lost 0 bases to trimming and J lost 8 bases, with 17 bases between them. This CDR3 region has 16 residues. Germline assignment: CDR1 SGHRS and CDR2 YFSETQ. CDR3: CASSLGWARGEEKLFF. DNA of the CDR3: TGCGCCAGCAGCTTGGGTTGGGCCAGGGGAGAAGAAAAACTGTTTTTT.

The chain recombines TRBV11-2 with TRBJ2-2; D remains ambiguous. V was clipped by 3 bases and J by 6 bases, with 8 bases between them. CDR1 and CDR2 from the germline V gene are SGHAT and FQNNGV. The CDR3 loop spans 13 amino acids. The DNA of the CDR3 is TGTGCCAGCAGCTTCGGAGTGGCCGGGGAGCTGTTTTTT. Protein product: CASSFGVAGELFF.

This chain links TRBV10-1 with TRBJ2-3; the D is unclear. This CDR3 contains 15 residues. CDR1 is WNHNN, CDR2 SYGVQD, per germline (reference sequence). Trimming removed 2 bases from V and 0 bases from J, with 9 bases in between. The CDR3 here is CASSETLSSTDTQYF. CDR3 DNA sequence: TGCGCCAGCAGTGAGACACTCTCTAGCACAGATACGCAGTATTTT.